This entry concerns a single T cell receptor (beta chain). Methods used by the authors: Nucleated cell counts were estimated from reference gene primer amplification. Produced via immunoSEQ multiplex PCR; TCRdb's table is partial and in-frame only. V and J calls and clone size come straight from that table; D and trimming were deduced from the DNA. The sample contains 540,000 or so clones, less than 90% of which appear only once. In Seattle, patients joined the study during active infection and were tracked longitudinally. V was pared by 6 bases and J by 0 bases, with 9 bases between. The CDR3 loop spans 15 amino acids. Germline V gene sequence: CDR1 SNHLY, CDR2 FYNNEI. This sample was included in a study of blood T cell repertoires in COVID-19. Overall study context: Specimens from acute and convalescent COVID-19 originated in the United States, Italy and Spain. The cDNA or gDNA used as material had been derived from T cells, B-cell-depleted T cells, or PBMCs.

Sequenced sample: peripheral blood. V is TRBV2 and J is TRBJ1-6, with D maybe TRBD1 (5 bases). This clonotype originated in a woman between 50 and 59 years old with COVID-19, enrolled during active disease. In nucleotides, the CDR3 is TGTGCCAGCAGGGGGGACTCCTCCTATAATTCACCCCTCCACTTT. It encodes CASRGDSSYNSPLHF.